This T cell receptor beta chain was identified in a study of blood T cell repertoires in COVID-19. Study at large: Both acute and convalescent COVID-19 samples were obtained from the United States, Italy and Spain. T cells, B-cell-depleted T cells, or PBMCs supplied cDNA or gDNA.

Profiling relied on immunoSEQ multiplex PCR, and the TCRdb table lists in-frame clones only, not all of them. The table lists about 220,000 clones, 82% of them singletons, with approximately 3.1% in the top ten. Sequences were obtained from PBMCs or T cells enriched from blood (not recorded which). The sequence was obtained from a woman aged 55-69 years who had recovered from COVID-19.

DNA for the CDR3: TGTGCCAGCAGTCTGGGACAGGTTAACAATCAGCCCCAGCATTTT. This sequence encodes CASSLGQVNNQPQHF. The rearrangement uses TRBV6-5 and TRBJ1-5; 8 nucleotides align to TRBD1. The germline gives CDR1 MNHEY, CDR2 SVGAGI. The CDR3 totals 15 residues. After removal of 5 bases from V and 3 bases from J, the junction contained 6 bases not matched to a gene.